This TCR beta chain is drawn from a study of shared clonotypes between healthy human individuals (dated by TCRdb to 2020 to 2021). General notes on the study: A couple of women and three men aged 18 to 49 years were included in the cohort. For each donor, three plates each were used for CD4 naive and CD4 memory, two plates were used for CD8 naive, and one plate was used for CD8 memory. The study deeply sequenced blood TCR repertoires of about 5 healthy adults to estimate repertoire size and the extent of clonotype sharing between individuals. Leukapheresis yielded between about 0.9 and 10 billion PBMCs per donor. Libraries were prepared and TCR repertoires were sequenced by different laboratories using diverse techniques, in order to increase sequencing depth and limit assay-specific biases. Summary of the overall study and its limitations: Incomplete sequencing was indicated by rarefaction of sorted-subset datasets, despite the large sequencing depth. Across four donors, around 5% of naive CD4, more than 3% of naive CD8, 2.3% of memory CD4, and approximately 0.4% of memory CD8 clonotypes were shared. Compared with non-shared clonotypes, clonotypes shared by all four sorted-subset donors had higher generation probabilities. Naive subsets generally had larger estimated clonotype richness than memory subsets. Sampling was restricted to blood, and TCR repertoires in tissues likely differ from the TCR repertoires found in blood. Based on pairwise subsampling, the degree of clonotype sharing among donors was expected to be affected by sequencing depth. Because the study included only a small number of donors, the genetic and exposure-history diversity represented was limited.

The germline V gene gives CDR1 as SGHAT and CDR2 as FQNNGV. Trimming takes 0 bases from V and 5 bases from J, and the germline ends sit 11 bases apart. CDR3 length: 14 amino acids, cysteine to phenylalanine. Just CDR3 DNA is preserved here, 42 bases in frame from base 1. For the CD8 naive samples, CD45RO-negative cells were positively selected for CCR7, yielding a CD45RA+CCR7+ population from which TemRA cells were excluded. The donors were healthy, HIV-negative adults who had no recently reported acute infections or vaccinations. All donors were Caucasian adults living in Nashville, Tennessee, USA. After blood collection by leukapheresis, PBMCs were isolated using Ficoll-Histopaque density gradient centrifugation and then cryopreserved in the vapor phase of liquid nitrogen. Purity and quantity of every magnetically sorted T cell population were checked by analytical flow cytometry. Each sorted fraction had its genomic DNA isolated and then quantified by UV absorbance on a Nanodrop 2000c.

On this clone: Its antigen is unknown. The record has no base qualities; no much larger clone is one base away.

TCR CDR3 regions were amplified from genomic DNA by multiplex PCR using the deep immunoSEQ assay. Extracted genomic DNA from each cell subset was distributed evenly across all wells of several immunoSEQ 96-well plates, and each plate was treated as a replicate. For sorted subsets, each replicate PCR was loaded with approximately 190 ng genomic DNA, equivalent to approximately 27,000 T cell genomes. Purified libraries were measured with a Qubit 3.0 fluorometer, size-checked on a Bioanalyzer 2100, and measured again with the KAPA Library Quantification kit. Every immunoSEQ 96-well plate was sequenced on a separate single-read 150-cycle Illumina NextSeq 550 flow cell. Per the source publication's procedure: Because the immunoSEQ output included only junctional sequences and no quality scores, the filtering could not be the same as the filtering used for full-length reads. Sequences were annotated with PyIR, a Python wrapper for IgBLAST v1.9, using IMGT germline references to assign V/J genes and CDR3. Reads were removed for weak V/J assignments (E-value above 1e-6), missing CDR3, stop codons, out-of-frame junctions, or ambiguous translated residues. V3J clonotypes were defined by identical inferred V gene, J gene, and CDR3 amino acid sequence. The percentage overlap between two repertoires was calculated by dividing the number of shared unique clonotypes by the size of the smaller repertoire. Repertoire richness was assessed with RTK rarefaction, the Chao1 estimator, and Recon v2.1 estimates of unobserved clonotypes. For all TCRbeta clonotypes obtained by the gDNA method from several donors, generation probabilities were computed with OLGA. TCRdb mirrors the immuneACCESS table, restricted to in-frame sequences. Some clones are absent from its copies; in checked studies, under half trace to an unresolved V gene, and the reason for the others is unknown. V and J calls and clone size follow that table, whereas D and trimming were derived from the DNA. The sample table records just over 2,000,000 clones; over 85% of these occur just once. The leading ten clones occupy around 1.1% of the sample.

The chain uses TRBV11-2 and TRBJ2-7, with no D gene named confidently. The sample taken for sequencing was naive CD8+ T cells sorted from blood. The cell subset or site tag for this specimen amounts to: CD45RA+CCR7+. The sequence was obtained from a man between 18 and 29 years old in good health. The sequence in DNA is TGTGCCAGCAGCTTAGAAGGCGAGACTGACGAGCAGTACTTC. Translation gives CASSLEGETDEQYF.